These 26 T cell receptor beta chains came from one sample sequenced in a study of blood T cell repertoires in COVID-19. The data were produced by immunoSEQ multiplex PCR, yet TCRdb's version contains in-frame clones alone and is incomplete. The sample contains around 190,000 clones, more than 75% of which appear only once. The sequenced sample was peripheral blood. The receptors here all came from a woman aged 45-60 years with active or convalescent COVID-19.

This rearrangement joins TRBV7-8 to TRBJ1-5, with D possibly matching TRBD1 (6 bases). V lost 4 bases and J lost 5, with 9 bases in between. This CDR3 is built from 13 residues. Germline CDR1 SGHVS, CDR2 FQNEAQ. The CDR3 loop reads CASSSYRDQPQHF. The CDR3 nucleotides read TGTGCCAGCAGCTCCTACAGGGATCAGCCCCAGCATTTT.

The chain combines TRBV7-2 with TRBJ1-2; 8 nucleotides line up with TRBD1. The CDR3 loop spans 14 amino acids. CDR1 is SGHTA and CDR2 is FQGNSA in the germline V gene. J was trimmed by 4 bases and V by 3 bases; bases with no gene match: 4. This chain's CDR3 is CASSFGQGGYGYTF. The DNA for the CDR3 is TGTGCCAGCAGCTTCGGACAGGGAGGCTATGGCTACACCTTC.

This chain connects TRBV5-6 to TRBJ2-3, with 15 bases matching TRBD2. Germline V gene data show CDR1 as SGHDT and CDR2 as YYEEEE. This CDR3 is built from 19 residues. The ends lost 4 bases at V and 0 bases at J; junction bases unmatched: 9. The DNA of the CDR3 is TGTGCCAGCAGCCAAGGCGGACTAGCGGGGGGGCCTAGCACAGATACGCAGTATTTT. Its translation is CASSQGGLAGGPSTDTQYF. Full variable domain (rest looked up from reference TRBV5-6 and TRBJ2-3): DAGVTQSPTHLIKTRGQQVTLRCSPKSGHDTVSWYQQALGQGPQFIFQYYEEEERQRGNFPDRFSGHQFPNYSSELNVNALLLGDSALYLCASSQGGLAGGPSTDTQYFGPGTRLTVL.

Written as DNA, the CDR3 is TGTGCCTGGAGTCGGGACATCTCCTACAATGAGCAGTTCTTC. Its protein is CAWSRDISYNEQFF. The chain is built from TRBV30 and TRBJ2-1, with D maybe TRBD1 (6 bases). The length of the CDR3 is 14 residues. V lost 2 bases and J 0 bases, leaving 8 bases between the germline ends. Germline CDR1 GTSNPN, CDR2 SVGIG (reference sequence). Full variable domain (missing parts from reference TRBV30 and TRBJ2-1): SQTIHQWPATLVQPVGSPLSLECTVEGTSNPNLYWYRQAAGRGLQLLFYSVGIGQISSEVPQNLSASRPQDRQFILSSKKLLLSDSGFYLCAWSRDISYNEQFFGPGTRLTVL.

The chain has TRBV30 and TRBJ1-6; maybe TRBD1 (6 bases). The CDR3 spans 12 residues. Trimming stripped 1 base from V and 9 bases from J, with 7 bases between. The germline V gene encodes CDR1 GTSNPN and CDR2 SVGIG (reference sequence). The CDR3 coding sequence is TGTGCCTGGAGTGAGGGGGTTTCACCCCTCCACTTT. Translating it yields CAWSEGVSPLHF.

This sequence joins TRBV7-3 and TRBJ1-1, with D possibly TRBD1 on 5 matching bases. CDR3 size: 14 residues. V was cut by 3 bases and J by 3 bases, with 11 bases left in between. Germline assignment: CDR1 SGHTA and CDR2 FQGTGA. DNA of the CDR3: TGTGCCAGCAGCTTTACAGGTGGGGACACTGAAGCTTTCTTT. Its translation is CASSFTGGDTEAFF.

The rearrangement uses TRBV6-2 or TRBV6-3 and TRBJ1-2, with 7 bases aligning to TRBD1. From germline, CDR1 is MNHEY and CDR2 SVGEGT. The CDR3 is 14 amino acids. The J segment lost 4 bases and the V segment lost 5 bases, leaving 7 bases of the junction unmatched. The CDR3 DNA is TGTGCCAGCAGTCCCCGTGGGACAGCCTATGGCTACACCTTC. Protein product: CASSPRGTAYGYTF.

The chain is built from TRBV5-4 and TRBJ2-1; no definite D call. This CDR3 contains 13 residues. In germline, CDR1 is SGHNT, CDR2 YYREEE (reference sequence). Trimming stripped 3 bases from V and 4 bases from J, with 8 bases between. The CDR3 here is CASSSVLYNEQFF. CDR3 bases: TGTGCCAGCAGCTCGGTACTTTACAATGAGCAGTTCTTC.

J is TRBJ2-1 and V is TRBV6-5; D perhaps matches TRBD1 (7 bases). Trimming took 5 bases from V and 6 from J, leaving 17 bases between them. CDR3 length: 15 residues. Germline CDR1 MNHEY, CDR2 SVGAGI. The CDR3 region is CASSPGGAGGNEQFF. As DNA, the CDR3 is TGTGCCAGCAGTCCCGGAGGGGCAGGGGGCAATGAGCAGTTCTTC.

The chain carries TRBV30 and TRBJ2-7, with a weak D call TRBD2 (6 bases). Germline-derived CDR1 and CDR2 are GTSNPN and SVGIG (reference sequence). V gave up 0 bases and J gave up 7 bases, with 10 bases separating them. The CDR3 extends over 12 amino acids. CDR3 sequence (DNA): TGTGCCTGGAGTGTAAGGAGGGAAGAGCAGTACTTC. Encoded protein: CAWSVRREEQYF.

This clone has more than one count but fewer than ten. V usage is TRBV7-9 and J usage is TRBJ1-2; TRBD1 agrees at 8 bases. In germline, CDR1 is SEHNR, CDR2 FQNEAQ (reference sequence). V lost 5 bases to trimming and J lost 4 bases; unmatched junction nucleotides: 6. The CDR3 runs 14 residues. CDR3 amino acids: CASSHLGQAYGYTF. The CDR3 DNA is TGTGCCAGCAGCCATTTGGGACAGGCCTATGGCTACACCTTC. The full variable domain, with the rest looked up from reference TRBV7-9 and TRBJ1-2, is DTGVSQNPRHKITKRGQNVTFRCDPISEHNRLYWYRQTLGQGPEFLTYFQNEAQLEKSRLLSDRFSAERPKGSFSTLEIQRTEQGDSAMYLCASSHLGQAYGYTFGSGTRLTVV.

CDR3 DNA sequence: TGTGCCAGCACCTTATCAGGGAACTATGGCTACACCTTC. Its translation is CASTLSGNYGYTF. This rearrangement joins TRBV6-5 to TRBJ1-2; D perhaps matches TRBD1 (5 bases). The CDR3 extends over 13 amino acids. Germline values: CDR1 MNHEY, CDR2 SVGAGI. V lost 7 bases and J lost 2, with 11 bases in between.

The V and J genes are TRBV13 and TRBJ1-1, with 10 bases identical to TRBD1. The CDR3 is 15 residues long. The V gene's germline CDR1 is PRHDT and CDR2 FYEKMQ (reference sequence). With 4 bases clipped from V and 1 base from J, the junction kept 3 bases outside the gene matches. For the CDR3, the DNA is TGTGCCAGCAGCTCTCGGGACAGGGGGAACACTGAAGCTTTCTTT. It is translated as CASSSRDRGNTEAFF.

The rearrangement uses TRBV3-1 (or the pseudogene TRBV3-2) and TRBJ2-7; 8 bases align to TRBD1. V gave up 3 bases and J gave up 5 bases; unmatched junction bases: 9. CDR1 LGHDT and CDR2 YNNKEL come from the germline V gene (reference sequence). This CDR3 region has 15 residues. The CDR3 region is CASSHRGQGIDEQYF. The CDR3, as DNA: TGTGCCAGCAGCCACAGGGGGCAGGGTATCGACGAGCAGTACTTC.

The genes are TRBV2 and TRBJ1-5; no definite D call. Trimming left V 7 bases short and J 1 base short, with 8 bases between. CDR1 is SNHLY and CDR2 is FYNNEI in the germline V gene. This CDR3 is built from 13 residues. CDR3 sequence (DNA): TGTGCCAGCACCCCGGGGAGCAATCAGCCCCAGCATTTT. It yields the protein CASTPGSNQPQHF.

This sequence joins TRBV21-1 and TRBJ2-3; no check of the table's D call, TRBD2, against the DNA was made. TRBV21-1 is a known pseudogene. CDR3 length: 16 residues. The CDR3 sequence is CASSKAQRAFTDTQYF. The CDR3 region has the DNA TGTGCCAGCAGCAAAGCTCAGCGCGCCTTCACAGATACGCAGTATTTT.

CDR3 nucleotide sequence: TGTGCCAGTAGTACAGGGTGGGATGGCTACACCTTC. Encoded protein: CASSTGWDGYTF. V and J are TRBV19 and TRBJ1-2; possible D gene TRBD1, 5 bases. The CDR3 is 12 residues long. V lost 4 bases to trimming and J lost 6 bases, with 9 bases between them. Germline CDR1 LNHDA, CDR2 SQIVND (reference sequence).

This clone was seen just once. The J gene is TRBJ1-6, the V gene TRBV21-1; the table calls TRBD1, which could not be checked here. TRBV21-1 is a documented pseudogene. The CDR3 is made up of 13 amino acids. CDR3 in DNA: TGTGCCAGCCCGAGGACAGAGAATTCACCCCTCCACTTT. It translates to CASPRTENSPLHF.

This clone was counted ten times or more. The chain is built from TRBV12-3 or TRBV12-4 and TRBJ1-5, with D unresolved. Trimming stripped 5 bases from V and 0 bases from J, with 5 bases between. This CDR3 comprises 13 residues. CDR3 protein: CASSPYSNQPQHF. CDR3 in DNA: TGTGCCAGCAGTCCCTATAGCAATCAGCCCCAGCATTTT.

This chain links TRBV24-1 with TRBJ2-1; D is ambiguous. Germline CDR1 is KGHDR and CDR2 is SFDVKD. CDR3 length equals 12 residues. Trimming took 5 bases from V and 3 from J, leaving 4 bases between them. CDR3 DNA sequence: TGTGCCACCAGTGCAGGCTACAATGAGCAGTTCTTC. Its protein product is CATSAGYNEQFF.

The rearrangement links TRBV5-8 to TRBJ1-1; tentatively, D is TRBD1 (6 bases). This CDR3 is 14 amino acids long. V lost 0 bases and J 5 bases, leaving 11 bases between the germline ends. Per the germline V gene, CDR1 is SGHTS and CDR2 is YDEGEE. The CDR3 loop reads CASSLGTGKTEAFF. CDR3 in DNA: TGTGCCAGCAGCTTGGGCACAGGGAAGACTGAAGCTTTCTTT.

The rearrangement joins TRBV6-2 or TRBV6-3 to TRBJ2-2, with TRBD2 matching 10 bases. This CDR3 comprises 16 residues. CDR1 and CDR2 from the germline V gene are MNHEY and SVGEGT. V lost 5 bases, J lost 6 bases, and 9 bases stayed unmatched. The CDR3 region has the DNA TGTGCCAGCAGTCCCGGGCTAGCGGGAGTGCCCGGGGAGCTGTTTTTT. Its protein product is CASSPGLAGVPGELFF.

The chain carries TRBV7-2 and TRBJ1-5; D remains unclear. Germline values: CDR1 SGHTA, CDR2 FQGNSA. V dropped 5 bases and J dropped 0 bases, with 8 bases sitting between them. The CDR3 has 14 amino acids. DNA for the CDR3: TGTGCCAGCAGCCTAGAATATAGCAATCAGCCCCAGCATTTT. It translates to CASSLEYSNQPQHF.

The chain recombines TRBV5-6 with TRBJ1-5; D perhaps matches TRBD1 (6 bases). V was trimmed by 3 bases and J by 0 bases, leaving 10 bases between them. From germline, CDR1 is SGHDT and CDR2 YYEEEE. The CDR3 has 15 residues. The CDR3 protein is CASSWWTDSNQPQHF. In DNA form, the CDR3 reads TGTGCCAGCAGCTGGTGGACAGATAGCAATCAGCCCCAGCATTTT.

This chain links TRBV9 with TRBJ1-1, with D possibly TRBD1 on 5 matching bases. V lost 0 bases to trimming and J lost 3 bases, with 12 bases between them. Per germline, CDR1 SGDLS and CDR2 YYNGEE. This CDR3 spans 15 amino acids. CDR3: CASSVDGGAYTEAFF. CDR3 coding DNA: TGTGCCAGCAGCGTAGATGGCGGGGCCTACACTGAAGCTTTCTTT.

This sequence joins TRBV6-5 and TRBJ1-4; 8 positions match TRBD1. Germline CDR1 and CDR2: MNHEY and SVGAGI. This CDR3 has 15 amino acids. Trimming at V came to 0 bases and at J to 8 bases, leaving 5 bases not matched to a gene. CDR3 nucleotide sequence: TGTGCCAGCAGTTACTCGGGACAGGTGTCCGAAAAACTGTTTTTT. It yields the protein CASSYSGQVSEKLFF.